This TCR beta chain was recovered during a study of shared clonotypes between healthy human individuals (dated by TCRdb to the early 2020s). About the full investigation: The cohort included three men and a couple of women between 18 and 49 years of age. For each donor, CD4 naive and CD4 memory were each run on three plates, CD8 naive on two plates, and CD8 memory on one plate. Blood TCR repertoires of four to six healthy adults were deeply sequenced to estimate repertoire size and the extent of clonotype sharing between individuals. Each donor's leukapheresis produced roughly between roughly 0.85 and 9 billion PBMCs. To increase sequencing depth and limit assay-specific biases, different laboratories used diverse techniques to prepare libraries and sequence TCR repertoires. Results and caveats for the whole study, not just this receptor: Sampling was restricted to blood, and TCR repertoires in tissue are likely to differ from TCR repertoires in blood. Because the study included only a small number of donors, the genetic and exposure-history diversity represented was limited. Pairwise subsampling led to the expectation that sequencing depth would affect the degree of clonotype sharing among donors. Naive subsets generally had larger estimated clonotype richness than memory subsets did. Compared with non-shared clonotypes, clonotypes shared by all four sorted-subset donors had higher generation probabilities. Approximately 5% of naive CD4, 3.5% of naive CD8, roughly 2.5% of memory CD4, and over 0.35% of memory CD8 clonotypes were shared across a few donors. Incomplete sequencing was indicated by rarefaction of sorted-subset datasets, despite the large sequencing depth.

CD8 naive samples were obtained by positive selection for CCR7 among CD45RO-negative cells, yielding a CD45RA+CCR7+ population from which TemRA cells were excluded. The donors were healthy, HIV-negative adults with no recently reported acute infections or vaccinations. Every donor was a Caucasian adult living in Nashville, Tennessee, USA. Blood was collected by leukapheresis, and PBMCs were isolated by Ficoll-Histopaque density gradient centrifugation and then cryopreserved in liquid nitrogen vapor phase. Analytical flow cytometry was used to check the purity and quantity of every magnetically sorted T cell population. Each sorted fraction had its genomic DNA isolated and then quantified by UV absorbance on a Nanodrop 2000c. CDR1 MGHDK and CDR2 SYGVNS are derived from the germline V gene. A distance of 10 bases separates the germline ends of V and J, which lose 1 base and 0 bases respectively. From its cysteine to its phenylalanine, the CDR3 spans 16 amino acids. The only DNA kept is the CDR3, 48 bases in frame from the first base.

As concerns this clone: What this receptor recognizes is not known. No much larger clone is present one base from it, and per-base qualities are unavailable.

Using the deep immunoSEQ assay, multiplex PCR amplified TCR CDR3 regions from genomic DNA. Genomic DNA extracted from each cell subset was distributed evenly over all wells of several immunoSEQ 96-well plates, and each plate served as one replicate. For sorted subsets, each replicate PCR was loaded with about 0.2 ug genomic DNA, equivalent to some 31,000 T cell genomes. Purified libraries were quantified with a Qubit 3.0 fluorometer, sized on a Bioanalyzer 2100, and re-quantified with the KAPA Library Quantification kit. Every immunoSEQ 96-well plate was sequenced on a separate single-read 150-cycle Illumina NextSeq 550 flow cell. The study's processing was this. Because the immunoSEQ output held only junctional sequences and lacked quality scores, the filtering could not match the filtering applied to full-length reads. Sequences were annotated with PyIR, a Python wrapper for IgBLAST v1.9, using IMGT germline references to assign V/J genes and CDR3. Reads were removed for weak V/J assignments (E-value above 1e-6), missing CDR3, stop codons, out-of-frame junctions, or ambiguous translated residues. V3J clonotypes were defined as sequences sharing the same inferred V gene, J gene, and CDR3 amino acid sequence. Percentage overlap between repertoires was computed as shared unique clonotypes divided by the size of the smaller repertoire. Richness of each repertoire was evaluated using RTK rarefaction, the Chao1 estimator, and Recon v2.1 estimates of unobserved clonotypes. For all TCRbeta clonotypes obtained by the gDNA method from a handful of donors, generation probabilities were computed with OLGA. Imported from immuneACCESS, the table was reduced by TCRdb to in-frame sequences with V and J called. These copies leave out some clones; in studies compared against another copy, an unresolved V gene accounts for under half, and the cause of the remainder is not known. The V and J calls and the clone size are those of that table, but D and trimming were determined from the DNA. In this sample the table shows around 2.1 million clones, roughly 91% of which occur a single time. The top ten hold around 1.7% of the sample.

The chain uses TRBV25-1 and TRBJ2-1; the D gene cannot be named for sure. Sequencing used naive CD8+ T cells from PBMCs. The cell subset or site tag for this specimen amounts to: CD45RA+CCR7+. The origin of this receptor is a man between 18 and 35 years old in good health. Some clones in this sample may be carry-over from other donors' samples. The nucleotides read TGTGCCAGCAGTGAATTCGGGCAGAGCTCCTACAATGAGCAGTTCTTC. Its protein reads: CASSEFGQSSYNEQFF.